These T cell receptor beta chains were read from a single sample in a study of blood T cell repertoires in COVID-19. Using immunoSEQ multiplex PCR, the repertoire was profiled, and TCRdb retains in-frame clones only, with some absent. The sample lists 200,000 to 250,000 clones, around 80% seen once, with about 7.8% in the top ten. Input material: peripheral blood. All receptors derive from a woman of 80 years or more with COVID-19, enrolled during active disease. The CDR3 runs from the conserved cysteine through the conserved F or W. Fields, in order: D gene, J gene, clone size, V gene, CDR3 DNA, CDR3 protein. D genes are given only for firm matches. Rows give clone size only sometimes, using once, few, many, or a class for an expanded clone.

>TRBD2|TRBJ2-1|-|TRBV5-1
TGCGCCAGCAGCTGGGGGACTAGCGGGGGGCCGCAGGATGAGCAGTTCTTC
CASSWGTSGGPQDEQFF
>-|TRBJ1-5|-|TRBV24-1
TGTGCCACCAGTGACAGTTATAGCAATCAGCCCCAGCATTTT
CATSDSYSNQPQHF
>-|TRBJ1-5|few|TRBV12-2
TGTGCAAGTCGACCGCCTCGAGAGGTCTCGGGCAATCAGCCCCAGCATTTT
CASRPPREVSGNQPQHF
>TRBD1|TRBJ1-5|-|TRBV15
TGTGCCACCAGCAGGGGAATAGACAGGGGAGGAAATCAGCCCCAGCATTTT
CATSRGIDRGGNQPQHF
>-|TRBJ1-3|-|TRBV6-5
TGTGCCAGCAGACAGTCTGAAAACACCATATATTTT
CASRQSENTIYF
>-|TRBJ1-1|-|TRBV3-1/TRBV3-2
TGTGCCAGCAGGGCTACAGGGAACCAAGCTTTCTTT
CASRATGNQAFF
>-|TRBJ1-2|-|TRBV6-1
TGTGCCAGCAGTGAATTGGGAGATGGCTACACCTTC
CASSELGDGYTF
>-|TRBJ1-4|-|TRBV5-5
TGTGCCAGCAGCTTGTTGCCAGATAATGAAAAACTGTTTTTT
CASSLLPDNEKLFF
>-|TRBJ1-1|few|TRBV3-1/TRBV3-2
TGTGCCAGCAGCCAAGGCTCCAGGGCGAACACTGAAGCTTTCTTT
CASSQGSRANTEAFF
>TRBD1|TRBJ1-2|-|TRBV2
TGTGCCAGCAGCGTACGTAGGGGGCGGACTACTAATGGCTACACCTTC
CASSVRRGRTTNGYTF
>TRBD2|TRBJ2-3|-|TRBV3-1/TRBV3-2
TGTGCCAGCAGTCCCCGGATAGCGGGGGGCACAGATACGCAGTATTTT
CASSPRIAGGTDTQYF
>TRBD2|TRBJ2-1|-|TRBV5-1
TGCGCCAGCAGCGTCTCTAGCGGGGGGGCCCTCAATGAGCAGTTCTTC
CASSVSSGGALNEQFF
>TRBD1|TRBJ1-2|-|TRBV11-3
TGTGCCAGCAGCCAAAGACAGGGTTTGGGCTACACCTTC
CASSQRQGLGYTF
>-|TRBJ1-2|-|TRBV29-1
TGCAGCGTTGAAGATAGTCAGGGGAACTATGGCTACACCTTC
CSVEDSQGNYGYTF
>-|TRBJ2-1|-|TRBV6-5
TGTGCCAGCCGCTGGGGGGATAGTGGTGAGCAGTTCTTC
CASRWGDSGEQFF
>TRBD1|TRBJ1-3|-|TRBV7-9
TGTGCCACCCCGGGACAGTCTATCTCTGGAAACACCATATATTTT
CATPGQSISGNTIYF
>-|TRBJ2-5|few|TRBV5-1
TGCGCCAGCAGCTTGGCCTTGGGGCAGGAGACCCAGTACTTC
CASSLALGQETQYF
>-|TRBJ1-5|-|TRBV7-2
TGTGCCAGCAGCTTAAGTCTCACAGGTCCCCAGCATTTT
CASSLSLTGPQHF
>TRBD2|TRBJ2-5|-|TRBV5-1
TGCGCCAGCAGCTTGGGGGCGACTAGCGCCGAAGAGACCCAGTACTTC
CASSLGATSAEETQYF